Sequencing of this T cell receptor (beta chain) was carried out in a study of beta chain features in type 1 diabetes. Whole-study results and caveats: For patients and controls alike, PCR might favor shorter templates to the same degree. Shorter TCRB CDR3s, moderately but significantly so, were found in Type 1 diabetes patients in all four CD4+ subsets.

As every portion of the isolated RNA was reverse transcribed, the sequencing read expressed TCRB transcripts. Only in-frame clones appear in the TCRdb table, and some are missing; sequencing was by immunoSEQ multiplex PCR. The sample yields roughly 700,000 clones, over 10% seen once. CDR3 length: 13 residues. CD4+ naive, central memory, regulatory and stem cell-like memory subsets were isolated by sorting on CD45RO/CCR7/CD25/CD127/CD95/CD27. The table lists this clone with a few counts. What it binds is not known. The sample was naive CD4+ T cells from blood. This sequence was found in a man between 18 and 35 years old with type 1 diabetes. The chain is built from TRBV21-1 and TRBJ2-5; no DNA check was done on the table's D call, TRBD1. TRBV21-1 is a pseudogene segment. In DNA form, the CDR3 reads TGTGCCAGCAGCGGAAACAGGGGAGAGACCCAGTACTTC. Translation: CASSGNRGETQYF.